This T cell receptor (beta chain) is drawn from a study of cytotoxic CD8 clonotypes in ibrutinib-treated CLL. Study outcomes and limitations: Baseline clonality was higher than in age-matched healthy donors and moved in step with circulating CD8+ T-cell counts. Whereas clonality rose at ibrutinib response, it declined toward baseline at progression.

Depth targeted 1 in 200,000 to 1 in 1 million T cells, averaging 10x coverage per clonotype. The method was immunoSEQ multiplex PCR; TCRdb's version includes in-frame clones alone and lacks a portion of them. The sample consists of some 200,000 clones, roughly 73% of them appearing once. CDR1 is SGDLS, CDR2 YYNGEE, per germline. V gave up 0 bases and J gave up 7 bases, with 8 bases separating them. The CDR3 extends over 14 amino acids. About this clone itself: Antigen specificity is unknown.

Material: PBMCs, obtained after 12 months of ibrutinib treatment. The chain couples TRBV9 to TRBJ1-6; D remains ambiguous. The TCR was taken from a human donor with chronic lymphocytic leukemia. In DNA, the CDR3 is TGTGCCAGCAGCGTAGGTCCGGGCAATTCACCCCTCCACTTT. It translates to CASSVGPGNSPLHF.